These 27 T cell receptor beta chains were all obtained from the same sample, sequenced in a study of cytomegalovirus exposure and HLA in healthy donors. With 60 Vbeta and 13 Jbeta primers, the PCR was carried out. Produced via immunoSEQ multiplex PCR; TCRdb's table is partial and in-frame only. The data show about 98,000 clones, with approximately 70% seen just once and 2% to 2.5% held by the top ten. Sequencing was done on a sample of PBMCs. Receptor source: a man in his fifties in good health and CMV-seronegative.

This chain joins TRBV7-2 and TRBJ2-1, with 13 bases matching TRBD2. Germline values: CDR1 SGHTA, CDR2 FQGNSA. CDR3 length equals 16 residues. The ends lost 4 bases at V and 6 bases at J; junction bases unmatched: 6. CDR3: CASSSTSGGAINEQFF. For the CDR3, the DNA is TGTGCCAGCAGCTCTACTAGCGGGGGGGCCATCAATGAGCAGTTCTTC.

This clone was recorded once. The chain uses TRBV10-2 and TRBJ2-7; 7 bases agree with TRBD1. The V segment lost 0 bases and the J segment 4 bases; nucleotides outside the gene matches: 6. Per germline, CDR1 WSHSY and CDR2 SAAADI. The CDR3 extends over 15 amino acids. The CDR3 region is CASSESVTGSYEQYF. The DNA of the CDR3 is TGCGCCAGCAGTGAGTCGGTGACAGGGTCATACGAGCAGTACTTC.

V gene TRBV2 combines with J gene TRBJ2-7; perhaps TRBD2 as D (6 bases). Germline V gene sequence: CDR1 SNHLY, CDR2 FYNNEI. The ends were cut back, 8 bases at V and 5 bases at J, with 16 bases in the middle. This CDR3 contains 13 residues. The CDR3 sequence is CASALRENHEQYF. The CDR3, as DNA: TGTGCCAGCGCCCTACGGGAGAATCACGAGCAGTACTTC.

V is TRBV28 and J is TRBJ2-7; the match to TRBD1 covers 8 bases. Germline CDR1 reads MDHEN; CDR2 reads SYDVKM. This CDR3 contains 16 residues. The V segment lost 5 bases and the J segment 0 bases; nucleotides outside the gene matches: 9. In DNA, the CDR3 is TGTGCCAGCAGTGCATTGGGACAGGTGAGCTCCTACGAGCAGTACTTC. Protein: CASSALGQVSSYEQYF.

V usage is TRBV21-1 and J usage is TRBJ2-7; the tabulated D call, TRBD2, remains unverified against the DNA. TRBV21-1 is designated a pseudogene. The CDR3 totals 17 residues. CDR3 sequence: CASKDREASGRHHEQYF. CDR3 nucleotide sequence: TGTGCCAGCAAAGACAGGGAGGCTAGCGGGAGGCACCACGAGCAGTACTTC.

The rearrangement uses TRBV7-9 and TRBJ1-1; 11 bases are shared with TRBD1. Germline values: CDR1 SEHNR, CDR2 FQNEAQ (reference sequence). V shed 3 bases, J shed 2 bases, and the junction held 2 bases outside the gene matches. This CDR3 contains 15 residues. As DNA, the CDR3 is TGTGCCAGCAGCTTGGGACAGGGGGACAACACTGAAGCTTTCTTT. This encodes CASSLGQGDNTEAFF.

The CDR3 region has the DNA TGTGCCAGCTCACCCCCTGGAGCTAATGGCTACACCTTC. Protein sequence: CASSPPGANGYTF. The V gene is TRBV18, the J gene TRBJ1-2; no clear D gene. V was trimmed by 3 bases and J by 6 bases, leaving 11 bases between them. The CDR3 is made up of 13 amino acids. The V gene's germline CDR1 is KGHSH and CDR2 LQKENI.

The V gene is TRBV27, the J gene TRBJ1-1; D ambiguous. Looked up from germline, CDR1 is MNHEY and CDR2 is SMNVEV (reference sequence). The germline V and J ends were trimmed by 6 bases and 1 base, with 12 bases remaining between them. CDR3 length: 14 residues. Written as DNA, the CDR3 is TGTGCCAGCAGCCGGAGGGAGGAGAACACTGAAGCTTTCTTT. Translated: CASSRREENTEAFF.

The chain joins TRBV21-1 to TRBJ2-5; the table's TRBD1 call for D was not verified on the DNA. TRBV21-1 is classified as a pseudogene. The CDR3 length is 16 residues. The CDR3 DNA follows: TGTGCCAGCAGCCTTCCAGACAGGGGTGGTCAAGAGACCCAGTACTTC. This codes for CASSLPDRGGQETQYF.

The J gene is TRBJ2-6, the V gene TRBV10-3; no clear D gene. Germline values: CDR1 ENHRY, CDR2 SYGVKD. The CDR3 runs to 16 residues. The V and J ends lost 5 bases and 1 base respectively, with 12 bases between them. CDR3 sequence: CAISSRVTSGANVLTF. The CDR3 nucleotides read TGTGCCATCAGTTCCCGGGTGACGTCTGGGGCCAACGTCCTGACTTTC.

This clone was seen only a few times. The chain is built from TRBV7-2 and TRBJ2-1; tentatively, D is TRBD2 (6 bases). The V and J ends lost 1 base and 7 bases respectively, with 14 bases between them. The CDR3 has 15 amino acids. CDR1 is SGHTA and CDR2 is FQGNSA in the germline V gene. CDR3 region: CASSLGQPGRNEQFF. The CDR3 DNA is TGTGCCAGCAGCTTAGGTCAACCTGGGAGGAATGAGCAGTTCTTC.

The chain has TRBV5-1 and TRBJ1-2; TRBD1 agrees at 7 bases. CDR3 length: 14 residues. CDR1 and CDR2 from the germline V gene are SGHRS and YFSETQ. The V segment lost 5 bases and the J segment 7 bases; nucleotides outside the gene matches: 11. The DNA of the CDR3 is TGCGCCAGCAGGCCTACTACAGGGGCGGGTGGCTACACCTTC. Amino acid sequence: CASRPTTGAGGYTF.

The chain links TRBV19 to TRBJ1-5; D is ambiguous. The CDR3 contains 13 residues. V lost 7 bases to trimming and J lost 0 bases, with 7 bases between them. Per germline, CDR1 LNHDA and CDR2 SQIVND (reference sequence). The CDR3 reads CASMQYSNQPQHF. The CDR3 nucleotides read TGTGCCAGTATGCAGTATAGCAATCAGCCCCAGCATTTT. The variable domain in full, completed from reference TRBV19 and TRBJ1-5, reads DGGITQSPKYLFRKEGQNVTLSCEQNLNHDAMYWYRQDPGQGLRLIYYSQIVNDFQKGDIAEGYSVSREKKESFPLTVTSAQKNPTAFYLCASMQYSNQPQHFGDGTRLSIL.

The rearrangement uses TRBV19 and TRBJ1-1; weak D call: TRBD1 (5 bases). The germline V gene encodes CDR1 LNHDA and CDR2 SQIVND (reference sequence). The CDR3 runs to 18 residues. The V end lost 7 bases, the J end lost 6 bases, and 30 bases lay between the germline ends. The CDR3 bases are TGTGCCAGTAAAATGACCCCACCAACCCCGACAGATCTCGCTGAAGCTTTCTTT. Residues: CASKMTPPTPTDLAEAFF.

This clone occurred a few times. The chain combines TRBV5-1 with TRBJ1-6; D possibly corresponds to TRBD1 (5 bases). The germline V gene encodes CDR1 SGHRS and CDR2 YFSETQ. The CDR3 is made up of 15 amino acids. V was trimmed by 0 bases and J by 7 bases, leaving 11 bases between them. The DNA for the CDR3 is TGCGCCAGCAGCTTGGGGGTGACAGCAAATTCACCCCTCCACTTT. It yields the protein CASSLGVTANSPLHF.

V usage is TRBV19 and J usage is TRBJ2-7; 10 bases map to TRBD1. Germline V gene data show CDR1 as LNHDA and CDR2 as SQIVND (reference sequence). The V segment lost 6 bases and the J segment 3 bases; nucleotides outside the gene matches: 5. The CDR3 spans 14 residues. This CDR3 reads CASRPGTGDYEQYF. The CDR3 DNA reads TGTGCCAGTAGGCCAGGGACAGGGGACTACGAGCAGTACTTC.

The chain joins TRBV15 to TRBJ2-7, with a tentative D call TRBD1 (5 bases). The V end lost 1 base, the J end lost 3 bases, and 19 bases lay between the germline ends. The CDR3 loop spans 17 amino acids. The germline V gene encodes CDR1 LNHNV and CDR2 YYDKDF (reference sequence). CDR3 coding DNA: TGTGCCACCAGCAGAGTGTCATTGCAGGGAAGGAGCTACGAGCAGTACTTC. The encoded protein is CATSRVSLQGRSYEQYF.

The gene calls are TRBV5-6 and TRBJ2-1, with D perhaps matching TRBD2 (5 bases). In germline, CDR1 is SGHDT, CDR2 YYEEEE. The ends were cut back, 2 bases at V and 6 bases at J, with 12 bases in the middle. The CDR3 runs 14 residues. CDR3 amino acids: CASSFVGVGNEQFF. Here the CDR3 DNA reads TGTGCCAGCAGCTTCGTGGGAGTGGGCAATGAGCAGTTCTTC.

The chain joins TRBV28 to TRBJ1-1; 8 bases agree with TRBD1. Germline V gene data show CDR1 as MDHEN and CDR2 as SYDVKM. V shed 5 bases and J 5 bases; nucleotides not matched to a gene: 16. The CDR3 length is 17 residues. The CDR3 DNA is TGTGCCAGCAGTCCCAATTTCCAGGGGGCTTTGGGGACTGAAGCTTTCTTT. This encodes CASSPNFQGALGTEAFF.

This clone came up a few times. V is TRBV27 and J is TRBJ2-7, with 11 nucleotides matching TRBD2. Germline CDR1 and CDR2: MNHEY and SMNVEV (reference sequence). J was trimmed by 4 bases and V by 3 bases; bases with no gene match: 8. This CDR3 is built from 16 residues. The CDR3 protein is CASSFASSGRRYEQYF. The CDR3 DNA sequence: TGTGCCAGCAGTTTCGCCTCTAGCGGGAGGAGGTACGAGCAGTACTTC.

The CDR3 DNA sequence: TGTGCCAGCAGCTTATGGAGGACGAGCTCTGGAAACACCATATATTTT. Translating gives CASSLWRTSSGNTIYF. The rearrangement links TRBV7-2 to TRBJ1-3; no reliable D call. V gave up 2 bases and J gave up 0 bases, with 11 bases separating them. This CDR3 is built from 16 residues. Germline V lookup: CDR1 SGHTA, CDR2 FQGNSA. The whole variable domain, filled in from reference TRBV7-2 and TRBJ1-3, reads GAGVSQSPSNKVTEKGKDVELRCDPISGHTALYWYRQSLGQGLEFLIYFQGNSAPDKSGLPSDRFSAERTGGSVSTLTIQRTQQEDSAVYLCASSLWRTSSGNTIYFGEGSWLTVV.

There are a few counts of this clone. The V call is TRBV10-3, the J call TRBJ1-1; 7 bases are a match to TRBD1. J lost 2 bases, V lost 3 bases, and 6 bases had no gene match. This CDR3 is 15 amino acids long. Per the germline V gene, CDR1 is ENHRY and CDR2 is SYGVKD. CDR3 region: CAISDRDSSNTEAFF. DNA for the CDR3: TGTGCCATCAGTGACCGGGACAGCTCCAACACTGAAGCTTTCTTT.

This sequence joins TRBV5-1 and TRBJ1-2; D is perhaps TRBD1 (5 bases). From germline, CDR1 is SGHRS and CDR2 YFSETQ. The CDR3 is 14 amino acids. Trimming left V 5 bases short and J 4 bases short, with 15 bases between. The CDR3 DNA is TGCGCCAGCAGACATGATGGGGCCGGCTATGGCTACACCTTC. Amino acids: CASRHDGAGYGYTF.

V and J are TRBV2 and TRBJ2-7; the match to TRBD1 covers 9 bases. V was pared by 11 bases and J by 2 bases, with 10 bases of the junction left unmatched. Germline-derived CDR1 and CDR2 are SNHLY and FYNNEI. The CDR3 has 14 amino acids. The chain's CDR3 is CAAGTGTGPYEQYF. The CDR3 DNA sequence: TGTGCCGCAGGCACCGGGACAGGGCCCTACGAGCAGTACTTC. Looking up the rest from reference TRBV2 and TRBJ2-7 gives the full variable domain: EPEVTQTPSHQVTQMGQEVILRCVPISNHLYFYWYRQILGQKVEFLVSFYNNEISEKSEIFDDQFSVERPDGSNFTLKIRSTKLEDSAMYFCAAGTGTGPYEQYFGPGTRLTVT.

The chain carries TRBV10-3 and TRBJ2-1, with 14 bases identical to TRBD2. Germline trimming cut 6 bases from V and 6 bases from J; bases unmatched to any gene: 4. The CDR3 totals 15 residues. Per germline, CDR1 ENHRY and CDR2 SYGVKD. The chain's CDR3 is CAISGTSGRFNEQFF. CDR3 nucleotide sequence: TGTGCCATCAGCGGGACTAGCGGGAGATTCAATGAGCAGTTCTTC.

This clone was seen a few times. The V call is TRBV7-2, the J call TRBJ1-4; D remains unclear. Per the germline V gene, CDR1 is SGHTA and CDR2 is FQGNSA. This CDR3 contains 15 residues. V was pared by 5 bases and J by 0 bases, with 10 bases between. In nucleotides, the CDR3 is TGTGCCAGCAGCGCCTCACCGGCAACTAATGAAAAACTGTTTTTT. This translates into CASSASPATNEKLFF.

V and J are TRBV6-5 and TRBJ2-7, with D possibly TRBD1 on 6 matching bases. The length of the CDR3 is 14 residues. Trimming left V 3 bases short and J 2 bases short, with 11 bases between. Germline V gene data show CDR1 as MNHEY and CDR2 as SVGAGI. The DNA for the CDR3 is TGTGCCAGCAGTTATAAGGGACAACCCTACGAGCAGTACTTC. This gives the protein CASSYKGQPYEQYF.